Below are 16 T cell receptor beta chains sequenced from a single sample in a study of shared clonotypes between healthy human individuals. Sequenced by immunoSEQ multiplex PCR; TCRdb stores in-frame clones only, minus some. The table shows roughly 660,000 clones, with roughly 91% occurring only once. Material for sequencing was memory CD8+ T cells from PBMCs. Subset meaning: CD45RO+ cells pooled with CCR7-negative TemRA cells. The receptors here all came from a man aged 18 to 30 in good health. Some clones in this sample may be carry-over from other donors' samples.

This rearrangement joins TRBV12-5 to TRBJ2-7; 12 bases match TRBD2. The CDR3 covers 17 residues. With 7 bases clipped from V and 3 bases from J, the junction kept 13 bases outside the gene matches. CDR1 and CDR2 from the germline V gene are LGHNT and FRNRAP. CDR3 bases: TGTGCTAGTGCCGAACATCAAGGACTAGCGGGATTCTACGAGCAGTACTTC. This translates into CASAEHQGLAGFYEQYF. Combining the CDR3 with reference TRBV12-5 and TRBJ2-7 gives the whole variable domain DARVTQTPRHKVTEMGQEVTMRCQPILGHNTVFWYRQTMMQGLELLAYFRNRAPLDDSGMPKDRFSAEMPDATLATLKIQPSEPRDSAVYFCASAEHQGLAGFYEQYFGPGTRLTVT.

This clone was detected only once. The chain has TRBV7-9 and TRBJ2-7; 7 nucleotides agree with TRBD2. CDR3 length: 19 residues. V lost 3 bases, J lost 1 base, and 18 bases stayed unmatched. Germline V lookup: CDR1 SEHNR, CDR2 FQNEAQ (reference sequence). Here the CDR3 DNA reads TGTGCCAGCAGCTTTTCGGGGGGAGGGATGGAAGCGGGATCCTACGAGCAGTACTTC. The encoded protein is CASSFSGGGMEAGSYEQYF.

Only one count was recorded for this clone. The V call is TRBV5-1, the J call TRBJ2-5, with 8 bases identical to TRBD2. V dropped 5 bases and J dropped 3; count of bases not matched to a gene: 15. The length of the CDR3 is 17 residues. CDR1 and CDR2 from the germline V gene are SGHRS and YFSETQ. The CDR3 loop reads CASSSPGGAQRKETQYF. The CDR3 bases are TGCGCCAGCAGTTCCCCGGGGGGGGCGCAGCGTAAAGAGACCCAGTACTTC. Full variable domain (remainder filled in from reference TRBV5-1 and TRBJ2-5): KAGVTQTPRYLIKTRGQQVTLSCSPISGHRSVSWYQQTPGQGLQFLFEYFSETQRNKGNFPGRFSGRQFSNSRSEMNVSTLELGDSALYLCASSSPGGAQRKETQYFGPGTRLLVL.

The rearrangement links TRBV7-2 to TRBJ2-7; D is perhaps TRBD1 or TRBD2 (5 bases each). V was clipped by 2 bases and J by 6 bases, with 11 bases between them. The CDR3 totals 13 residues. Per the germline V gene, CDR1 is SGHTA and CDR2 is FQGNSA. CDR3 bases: TGTGCCAGCAGCTTACGTAGGGACGGCGAGCAGTACTTC. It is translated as CASSLRRDGEQYF.

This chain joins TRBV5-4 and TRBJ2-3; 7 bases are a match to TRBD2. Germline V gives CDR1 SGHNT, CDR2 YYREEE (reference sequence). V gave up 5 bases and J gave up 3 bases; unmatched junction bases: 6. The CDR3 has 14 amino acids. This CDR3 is CASSRGLDTDTQYF. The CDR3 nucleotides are TGTGCCAGCAGTCGCGGACTAGATACAGATACGCAGTATTTT.

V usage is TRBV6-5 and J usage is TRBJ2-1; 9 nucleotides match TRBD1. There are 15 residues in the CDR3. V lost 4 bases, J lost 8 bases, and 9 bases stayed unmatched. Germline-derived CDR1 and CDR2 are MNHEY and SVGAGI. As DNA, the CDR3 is TGTGCCAGCAGTTTAACAGGGGGCGGGGTTCATGAGCAGTTCTTC. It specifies CASSLTGGGVHEQFF.

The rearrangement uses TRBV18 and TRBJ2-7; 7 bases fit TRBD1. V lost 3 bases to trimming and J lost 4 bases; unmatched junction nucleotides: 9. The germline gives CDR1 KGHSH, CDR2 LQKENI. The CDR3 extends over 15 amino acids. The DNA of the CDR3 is TGTGCCAGCTCACCCAACGACAGGGCCAAATACGAGCAGTACTTC. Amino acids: CASSPNDRAKYEQYF.

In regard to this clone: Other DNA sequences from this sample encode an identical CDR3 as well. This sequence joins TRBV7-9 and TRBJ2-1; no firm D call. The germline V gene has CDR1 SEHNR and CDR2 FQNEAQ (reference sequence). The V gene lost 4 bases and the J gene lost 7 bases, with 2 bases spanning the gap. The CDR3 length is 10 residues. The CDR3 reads CASSSNEQFF. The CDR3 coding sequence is TGTGCCAGCAGCTCGAATGAGCAGTTCTTC.

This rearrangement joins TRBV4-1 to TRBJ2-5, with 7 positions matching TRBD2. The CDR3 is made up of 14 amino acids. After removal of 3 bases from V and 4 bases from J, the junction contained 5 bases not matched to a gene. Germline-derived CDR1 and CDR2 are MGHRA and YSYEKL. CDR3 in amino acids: CASSQVGGLETQYF. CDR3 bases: TGCGCCAGCAGCCAGGTGGGGGGGTTAGAGACCCAGTACTTC.

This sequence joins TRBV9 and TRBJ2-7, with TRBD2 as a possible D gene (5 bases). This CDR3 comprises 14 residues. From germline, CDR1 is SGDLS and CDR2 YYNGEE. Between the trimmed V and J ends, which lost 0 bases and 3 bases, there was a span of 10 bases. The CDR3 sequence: CASSVVPGNYEQYF. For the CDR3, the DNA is TGTGCCAGCAGCGTAGTTCCGGGGAACTACGAGCAGTACTTC. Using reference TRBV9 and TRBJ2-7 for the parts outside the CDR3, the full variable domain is DSGVTQTPKHLITATGQRVTLRCSPRSGDLSVYWYQQSLDQGLQFLIQYYNGEERAKGNILERFSAQQFPDLHSELNLSSLELGDSALYFCASSVVPGNYEQYFGPGTRLTVT.

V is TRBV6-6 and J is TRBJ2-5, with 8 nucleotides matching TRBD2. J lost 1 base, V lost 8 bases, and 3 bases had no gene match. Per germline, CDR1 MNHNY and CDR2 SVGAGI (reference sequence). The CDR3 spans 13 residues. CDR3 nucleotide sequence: TGTGCCAGCTATAGCGGGACCCAAGAGACCCAGTACTTC. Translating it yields CASYSGTQETQYF.

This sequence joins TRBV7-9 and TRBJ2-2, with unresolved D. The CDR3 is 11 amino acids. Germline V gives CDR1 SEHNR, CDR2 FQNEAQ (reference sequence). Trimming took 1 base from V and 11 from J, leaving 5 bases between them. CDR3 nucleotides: TGTGCCAGCAGCTTAGGGCCTGAGCTGTTTTTT. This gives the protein CASSLGPELFF.

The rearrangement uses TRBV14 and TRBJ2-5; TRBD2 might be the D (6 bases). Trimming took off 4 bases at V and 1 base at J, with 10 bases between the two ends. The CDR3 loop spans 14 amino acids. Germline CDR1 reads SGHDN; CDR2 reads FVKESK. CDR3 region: CASSLRAGQETQYF. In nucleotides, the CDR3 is TGTGCCAGCAGCCTTAGAGCGGGCCAAGAGACCCAGTACTTC. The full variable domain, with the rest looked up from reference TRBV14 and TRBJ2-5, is EAGVTQFPSHSVIEKGQTVTLRCDPISGHDNLYWYRRVMGKEIKFLLHFVKESKQDESGMPNNRFLAERTGGTYSTLKVQPAELEDSGVYFCASSLRAGQETQYFGPGTRLLVL.

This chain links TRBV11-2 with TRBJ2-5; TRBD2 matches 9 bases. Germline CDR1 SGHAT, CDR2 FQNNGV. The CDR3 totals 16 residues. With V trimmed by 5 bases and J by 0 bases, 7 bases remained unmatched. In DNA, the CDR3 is TGTGCCAGCAGCATTGGACTAGCGATGTACCAAGAGACCCAGTACTTC. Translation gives CASSIGLAMYQETQYF.

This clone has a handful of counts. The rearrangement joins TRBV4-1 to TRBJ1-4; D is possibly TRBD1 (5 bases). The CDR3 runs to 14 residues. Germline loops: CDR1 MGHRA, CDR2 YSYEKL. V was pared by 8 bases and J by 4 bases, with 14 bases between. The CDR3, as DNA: TGCGCCAGCTCGCTGGGACGCAATAATGAAAAACTGTTTTTT. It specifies CASSLGRNNEKLFF.

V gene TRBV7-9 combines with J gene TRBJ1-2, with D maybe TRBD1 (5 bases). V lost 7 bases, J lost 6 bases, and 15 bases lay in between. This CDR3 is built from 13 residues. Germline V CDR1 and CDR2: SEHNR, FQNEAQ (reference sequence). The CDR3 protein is CASNLGGGDGYTF. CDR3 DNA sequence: TGTGCCAGCAATCTAGGAGGAGGGGATGGCTACACCTTC.